This record concerns one T cell receptor beta chain sequence. An end of the junction differs from the germline gene, which may be a read error. Sequencing was performed with immunoSEQ multiplex PCR; in TCRdb, only in-frame clones are kept and a portion is missing. This sample has fewer than 150,000 clones, with 88% found just once. This record belongs to a study of T cell responses to AZD1222 COVID-19 vaccine. The CDR3 loop spans 15 amino acids. Per the germline V gene, CDR1 is SSHAT and CDR2 is FNYEAQ (reference sequence). The specimen was peripheral blood, collected on day 0 of AZD1222 vaccination. The chain links TRBV7-7 to TRBJ2-5, with a possible D match to TRBD2 (5 bases). The TCR originated in an adult in good health. CDR3 amino acids: CASSLARTSEGTQYF. CDR3 DNA sequence: TGTGCTAGCAGCTTAGCGAGGACGTCGGAAGGGACCCAGTACTTC.